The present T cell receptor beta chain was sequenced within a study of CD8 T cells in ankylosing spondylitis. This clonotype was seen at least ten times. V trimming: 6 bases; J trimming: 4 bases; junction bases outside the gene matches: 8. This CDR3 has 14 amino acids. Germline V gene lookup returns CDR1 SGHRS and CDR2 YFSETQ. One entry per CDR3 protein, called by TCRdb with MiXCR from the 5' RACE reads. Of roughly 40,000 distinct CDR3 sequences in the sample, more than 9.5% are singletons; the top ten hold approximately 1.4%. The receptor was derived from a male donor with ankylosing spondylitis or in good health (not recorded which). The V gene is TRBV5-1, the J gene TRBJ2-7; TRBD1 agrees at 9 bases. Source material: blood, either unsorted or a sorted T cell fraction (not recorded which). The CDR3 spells CASTGTGIQYEQYF. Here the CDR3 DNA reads TGCGCCAGCACCGGGACAGGGATCCAGTACGAGCAGTACTTC.